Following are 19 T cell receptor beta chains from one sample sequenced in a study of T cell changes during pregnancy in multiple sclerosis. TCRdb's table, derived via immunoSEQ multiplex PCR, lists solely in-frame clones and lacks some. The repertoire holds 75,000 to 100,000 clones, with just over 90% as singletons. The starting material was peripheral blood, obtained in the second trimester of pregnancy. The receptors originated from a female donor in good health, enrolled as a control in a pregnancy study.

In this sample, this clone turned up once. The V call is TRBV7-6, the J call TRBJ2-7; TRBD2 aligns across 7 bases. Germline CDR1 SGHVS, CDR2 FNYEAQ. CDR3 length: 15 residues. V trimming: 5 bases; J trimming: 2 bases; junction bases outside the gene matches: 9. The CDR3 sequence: CASSNRDYPTYEQYF. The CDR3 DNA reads TGTGCCAGCAGCAACCGGGACTACCCTACCTACGAGCAGTACTTC.

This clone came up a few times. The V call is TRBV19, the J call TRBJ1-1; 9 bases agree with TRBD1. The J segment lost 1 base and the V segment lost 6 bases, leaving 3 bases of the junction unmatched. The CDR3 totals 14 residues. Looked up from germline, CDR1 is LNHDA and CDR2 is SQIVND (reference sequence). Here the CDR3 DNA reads TGTGCCAGTAGGGACAGGGGATGGAACACTGAAGCTTTCTTT. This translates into CASRDRGWNTEAFF. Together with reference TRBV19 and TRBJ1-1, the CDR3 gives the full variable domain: DGGITQSPKYLFRKEGQNVTLSCEQNLNHDAMYWYRQDPGQGLRLIYYSQIVNDFQKGDIAEGYSVSREKKESFPLTVTSAQKNPTAFYLCASRDRGWNTEAFFGQGTRLTVV.

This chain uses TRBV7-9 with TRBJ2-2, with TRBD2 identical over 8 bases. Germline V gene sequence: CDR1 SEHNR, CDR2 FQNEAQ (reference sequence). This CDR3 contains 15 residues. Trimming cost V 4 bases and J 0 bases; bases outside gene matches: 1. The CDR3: CASSSSGPNTGELFF. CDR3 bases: TGTGCCAGCAGCTCTAGCGGGCCGAACACCGGGGAGCTGTTTTTT.

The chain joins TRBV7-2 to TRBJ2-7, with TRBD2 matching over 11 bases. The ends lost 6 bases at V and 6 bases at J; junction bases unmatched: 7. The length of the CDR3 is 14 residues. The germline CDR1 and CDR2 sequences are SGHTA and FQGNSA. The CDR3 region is CASRPGTSGREQYF. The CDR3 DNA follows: TGTGCCAGCAGGCCCGGGACTAGCGGACGCGAGCAGTACTTC.

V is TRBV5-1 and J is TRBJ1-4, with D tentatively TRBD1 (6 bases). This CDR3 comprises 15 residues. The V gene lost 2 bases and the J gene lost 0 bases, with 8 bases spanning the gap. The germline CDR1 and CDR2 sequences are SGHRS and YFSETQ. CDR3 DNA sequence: TGCGCCAGCAGCTTCAACAGGGCAACTAATGAAAAACTGTTTTTT. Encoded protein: CASSFNRATNEKLFF.

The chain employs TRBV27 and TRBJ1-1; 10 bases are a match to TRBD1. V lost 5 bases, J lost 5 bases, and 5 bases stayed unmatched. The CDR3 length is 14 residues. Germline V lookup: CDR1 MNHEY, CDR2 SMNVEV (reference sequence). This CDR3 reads CASSATGGRTEAFF. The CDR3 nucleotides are TGTGCCAGCAGTGCGACAGGGGGCCGTACTGAAGCTTTCTTT.

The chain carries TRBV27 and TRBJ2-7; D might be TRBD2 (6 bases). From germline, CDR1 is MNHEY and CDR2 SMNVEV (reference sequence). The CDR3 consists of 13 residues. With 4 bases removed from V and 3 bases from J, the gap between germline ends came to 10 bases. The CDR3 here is CASSSGVYYEQYF. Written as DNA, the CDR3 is TGTGCCAGCAGTTCGGGGGTTTACTACGAGCAGTACTTC.

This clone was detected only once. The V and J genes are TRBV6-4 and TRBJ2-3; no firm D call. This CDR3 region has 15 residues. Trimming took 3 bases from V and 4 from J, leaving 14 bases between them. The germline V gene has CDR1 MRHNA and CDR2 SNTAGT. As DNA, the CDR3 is TGTGCCAGCAGTGATTTTGGCCTCCGATCAGATACGCAGTATTTT. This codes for CASSDFGLRSDTQYF.

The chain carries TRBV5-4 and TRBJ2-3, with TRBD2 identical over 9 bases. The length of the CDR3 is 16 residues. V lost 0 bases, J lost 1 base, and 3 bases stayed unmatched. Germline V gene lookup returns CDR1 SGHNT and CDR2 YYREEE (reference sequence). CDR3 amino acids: CASSLDERGGTDTQYF. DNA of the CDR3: TGTGCCAGCAGCTTGGATGAGCGGGGGGGCACAGATACGCAGTATTTT.

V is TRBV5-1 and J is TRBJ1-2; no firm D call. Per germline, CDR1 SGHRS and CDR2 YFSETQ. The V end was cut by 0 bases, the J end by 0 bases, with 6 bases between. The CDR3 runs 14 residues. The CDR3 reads CASSLVAANYGYTF. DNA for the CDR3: TGCGCCAGCAGCTTGGTTGCAGCTAACTATGGCTACACCTTC.

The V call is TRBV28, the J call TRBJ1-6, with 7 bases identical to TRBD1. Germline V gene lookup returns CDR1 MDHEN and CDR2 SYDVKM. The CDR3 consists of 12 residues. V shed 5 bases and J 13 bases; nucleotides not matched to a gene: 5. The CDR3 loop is CASSTRQGPLHF. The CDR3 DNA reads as TGTGCCAGCAGTACGCGACAGGGCCCCCTCCACTTT.

The CDR3 loop is CASSVESGQPQHF. The CDR3, as DNA: TGTGCCAGCAGCGTCGAGTCTGGTCAGCCCCAGCATTTT. The chain has TRBV7-2 and TRBJ1-5, with unresolved D. The CDR3 length is 13 residues. The V gene's germline CDR1 is SGHTA and CDR2 FQGNSA. The V and J ends lost 5 bases and 6 bases respectively, with 11 bases between them.

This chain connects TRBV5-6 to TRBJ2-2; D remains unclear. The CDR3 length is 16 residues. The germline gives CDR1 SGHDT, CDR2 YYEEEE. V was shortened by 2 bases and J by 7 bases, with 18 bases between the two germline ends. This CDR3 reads CASSFVQPLANGELFF. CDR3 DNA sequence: TGTGCCAGCAGCTTCGTTCAACCCCTGGCAAACGGGGAGCTGTTTTTT.

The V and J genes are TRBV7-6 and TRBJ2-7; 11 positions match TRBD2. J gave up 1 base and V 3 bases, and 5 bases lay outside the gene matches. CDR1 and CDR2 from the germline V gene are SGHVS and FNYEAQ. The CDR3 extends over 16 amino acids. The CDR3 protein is CASSLATSGSSYEQYF. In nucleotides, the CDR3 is TGTGCCAGCAGCTTGGCCACTAGCGGGAGTTCCTACGAGCAGTACTTC.

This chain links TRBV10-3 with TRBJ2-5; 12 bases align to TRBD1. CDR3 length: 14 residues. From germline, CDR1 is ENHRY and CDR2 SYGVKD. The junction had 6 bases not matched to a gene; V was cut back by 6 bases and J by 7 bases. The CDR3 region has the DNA TGTGCCATCAGGGGGACAGGGGGCCAGGGGACCCAGTACTTC. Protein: CAIRGTGGQGTQYF.

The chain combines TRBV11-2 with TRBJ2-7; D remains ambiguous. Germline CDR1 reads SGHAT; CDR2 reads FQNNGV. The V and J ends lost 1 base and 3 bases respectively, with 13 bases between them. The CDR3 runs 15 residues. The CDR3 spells CASSLVMGQLYEQYF. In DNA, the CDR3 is TGTGCCAGCAGCTTAGTAATGGGCCAACTCTACGAGCAGTACTTC.

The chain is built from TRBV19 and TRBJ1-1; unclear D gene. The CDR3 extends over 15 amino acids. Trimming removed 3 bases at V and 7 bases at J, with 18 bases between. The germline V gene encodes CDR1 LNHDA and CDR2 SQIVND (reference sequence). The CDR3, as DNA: TGTGCCAGTAGTATCGCCCTTACGGAGGTTTTTGAAGCTTTCTTT. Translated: CASSIALTEVFEAFF.

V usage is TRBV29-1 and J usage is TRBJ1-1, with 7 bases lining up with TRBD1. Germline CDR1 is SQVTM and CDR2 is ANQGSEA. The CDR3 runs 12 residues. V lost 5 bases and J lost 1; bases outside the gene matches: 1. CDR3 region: CSVQGENTEAFF. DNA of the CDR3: TGCAGCGTTCAGGGGGAGAACACTGAAGCTTTCTTT.

CDR3 region: CASSTPGWDNEAFF. DNA of the CDR3: TGTGCCAGCAGTACGCCAGGGTGGGATAATGAAGCTTTCTTT. The chain is built from TRBV6-5 and TRBJ1-1, with D perhaps TRBD1 (5 bases). The CDR3 is made up of 14 amino acids. Germline V gene data show CDR1 as MNHEY and CDR2 as SVGAGI. V was shortened by 5 bases and J by 7 bases, with 17 bases between the two germline ends.